This T cell receptor (beta chain) comes out of a study of CXCR3-negative and CXCR3-positive naive CD8 T cells. Study-wide results and limits: Naive cells that were CXCR3-positive had more hydrophobic TRB CDR3s (compared with CXCR3-negative naive cells).

All TRB cDNA libraries came from 5' RACE performed with UMI labels. One entry per CDR3 protein, without DNA, is what TCRdb gives after re-calling the 5' RACE reads. The sample holds roughly 55,000 distinct CDR3 sequences. Germline CDR1 reads MNHEY; CDR2 reads SVGEGT. CDR3 size: 13 residues. Sorting was done in triplicate for each CD8+ T cell subset (fewer than 340,000 cells each). A note on this clonotype: Its specificity is unknown.

Material for sequencing was naive CXCR3+ CD8+ T cells from blood. Subset described: CD45RO-CCR7+CD27+CD95- naive CD8+ T cells expressing CXCR3 (TNR3+). The chain is built from TRBV6-2 or TRBV6-3 and TRBJ2-7; TCRdb proposes TRBD1, but this gene call is untestable without DNA. The TCR sequence derives from a human donor in good health. Some clones in this sample may be carry-over from other donors' samples. CDR3 sequence reads: CASSYERLDRESF.